This T cell receptor beta chain originates from a study of monozygotic twins with cystic fibrosis. Study-wide results and caveats: In 13 of 16 pairs, V gene usage was closest to the co-twin's. The repertoire was suggested to be naive-dominated, clonality median around 0.0093. Shared CDR3 numbers were not associated with age, concordance or severity.

Details on this clone: Its antigen remains unknown.

Clones were read by immunoSEQ multiplex PCR, and TCRdb kept only the in-frame ones, dropping some. Among 18,000 or so clones, 75% to 95% were seen once, and the ten largest hold about 1.4%. The clonotype was recovered from a girl between 2 and 10 years old with cystic fibrosis. Sequenced sample: blood.

The DNA of the CDR3 is TGTGCCAGCAGTTTAGGGGCTACGGGACAGGTGATATTCACAGATACGCAGTATTTT. Translated: CASSLGATGQVIFTDTQYF. The chain couples TRBV27 to TRBJ2-3, with TRBD1 matching 8 bases. Germline lookup yields CDR1 MNHEY and CDR2 SMNVEV (reference sequence). The ends lost 2 bases at V and 2 bases at J; junction bases unmatched: 15. The CDR3 covers 19 residues.